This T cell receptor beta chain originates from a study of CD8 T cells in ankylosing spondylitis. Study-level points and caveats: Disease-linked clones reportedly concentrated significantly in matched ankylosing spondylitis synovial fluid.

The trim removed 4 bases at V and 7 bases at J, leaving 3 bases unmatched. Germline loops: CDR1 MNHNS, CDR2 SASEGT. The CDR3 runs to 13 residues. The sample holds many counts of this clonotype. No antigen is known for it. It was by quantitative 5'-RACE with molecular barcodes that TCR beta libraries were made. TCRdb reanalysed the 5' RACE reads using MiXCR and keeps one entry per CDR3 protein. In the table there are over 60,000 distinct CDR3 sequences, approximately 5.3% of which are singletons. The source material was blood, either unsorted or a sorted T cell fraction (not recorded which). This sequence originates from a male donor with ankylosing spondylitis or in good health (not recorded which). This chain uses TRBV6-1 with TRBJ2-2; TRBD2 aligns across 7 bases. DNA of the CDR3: TGTGCCAGCAGTGGTAGCGGGCACGGGGAGCTGTTTTTT. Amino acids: CASSGSGHGELFF.